Listed below are T cell receptor beta chains from one sample, sequenced in a study of blood T cells in healthy people across ages. MiXCR was run by TCRdb on the 5' RACE reads, yielding one entry per CDR3 protein. The data hold around 990,000 distinct CDR3 sequences, with around 27% observed a single time. These records were also assigned to another study, of T cells of mothers and their children.

The specimen was blood. The source of these receptors is a girl aged 2 to 10 in good health. Both conserved end residues are part of each CDR3. Fields, in order: clone size, V gene, CDR3 protein. The size of a clone is reported for some rows only, either as once, few or many, or as a class for expanded clones.

clone_size: few; v_call: TRBV29-1; cdr3_aa: CSVDTGGETQYF
clone_size: .; v_call: TRBV20-1; cdr3_aa: CSARDWRESVNEQFF
clone_size: few; v_call: TRBV5-1; cdr3_aa: CASSGGHDNSPLHF
clone_size: few; v_call: TRBV29-1; cdr3_aa: CSVEDLVEETQYF
clone_size: .; v_call: TRBV27; cdr3_aa: CASSRTSGSLEQYF
clone_size: few; v_call: TRBV4-3; cdr3_aa: CASSQEQASNEQFF
clone_size: .; v_call: TRBV9; cdr3_aa: CASSPPGLGPYNEQFF
clone_size: .; v_call: TRBV6-1; cdr3_aa: CASSEALSGEDF
clone_size: few; v_call: TRBV7-2; cdr3_aa: CASSPPGTGRTGELFF
clone_size: .; v_call: TRBV2; cdr3_aa: CASRRGQGPENDTGELFF
clone_size: .; v_call: TRBV10-3; cdr3_aa: CAISGSGGGEEQYF
clone_size: few; v_call: TRBV2; cdr3_aa: CASSEGRIAGVQETQYF
clone_size: .; v_call: TRBV11-2; cdr3_aa: CASSFGTSSTGYTF
clone_size: .; v_call: TRBV20-1; cdr3_aa: CSARGGLAGPLPTETQYF
clone_size: .; v_call: TRBV29-1; cdr3_aa: CSVVAEANYGYTF
clone_size: .; v_call: TRBV5-1; cdr3_aa: CASSLWAGASGGPSTQYF
clone_size: .; v_call: TRBV24-1; cdr3_aa: CATSDPPVQKRTEAFF
clone_size: .; v_call: TRBV6-5; cdr3_aa: CASSYSKSGYEQYF
clone_size: few; v_call: TRBV29-1; cdr3_aa: CSVEGTGTTDTQYF
clone_size: few; v_call: TRBV9; cdr3_aa: CASSRQGENYEQYF
clone_size: .; v_call: TRBV28; cdr3_aa: CASRAAGTPKQETQYF
clone_size: .; v_call: TRBV6-5; cdr3_aa: CASSYSNSGAASTDTQYF
clone_size: .; v_call: TRBV18; cdr3_aa: CASSPPSWETQYF
clone_size: few; v_call: TRBV12-3/TRBV12-4; cdr3_aa: CASSYPGQAEQYF
clone_size: .; v_call: TRBV29-1; cdr3_aa: CSVEVTDRFYEQYF
clone_size: .; v_call: TRBV7-2; cdr3_aa: CASSLAGEGETQYF
clone_size: .; v_call: TRBV7-2; cdr3_aa: CASSDGLNEQFF
clone_size: few; v_call: TRBV4-2; cdr3_aa: CASSQDPWGQGNTEAFF
clone_size: .; v_call: TRBV9; cdr3_aa: CASSVENEADEQFF
clone_size: few; v_call: TRBV15; cdr3_aa: CATSRAGAYGYTF
clone_size: once; v_call: TRBV12-3/TRBV12-4; cdr3_aa: CASSPSGAGTQYF
clone_size: .; v_call: TRBV12-3/TRBV12-4; cdr3_aa: CASSMYRGTGETQYF
clone_size: .; v_call: TRBV20-1; cdr3_aa: CSARDLANEQFF
clone_size: .; v_call: TRBV5-1; cdr3_aa: CASSSAQGGGLETQYF
clone_size: .; v_call: TRBV7-9; cdr3_aa: CASSFFLRDRGEKLFF
clone_size: .; v_call: TRBV12-3/TRBV12-4; cdr3_aa: CASSLRLRADTQYF
clone_size: few; v_call: TRBV11-2; cdr3_aa: CAGSFWGQGIREQYF
clone_size: .; v_call: TRBV13; cdr3_aa: CASSRSGNEKLFF
clone_size: many; v_call: TRBV12-3/TRBV12-4; cdr3_aa: CASSFGGSPLHF
clone_size: .; v_call: TRBV6-2/TRBV6-3; cdr3_aa: CASSFTGAGANTDTQYF
clone_size: .; v_call: TRBV7-9; cdr3_aa: CASSLSGTGGNTDTQYF
clone_size: .; v_call: TRBV7-9; cdr3_aa: CASSGTGINEQFF
clone_size: .; v_call: TRBV24-1; cdr3_aa: CATSDLTGSGETQYF
clone_size: .; v_call: TRBV20-1; cdr3_aa: CSASHMPPNEQFF
clone_size: few; v_call: TRBV12-3/TRBV12-4; cdr3_aa: CASSSTGTSGYEQYF
clone_size: few; v_call: TRBV6-1; cdr3_aa: CASKLSDRGWETQYF
clone_size: few; v_call: TRBV6-6; cdr3_aa: CASSYSVLAKNIQYF
clone_size: .; v_call: TRBV6-5; cdr3_aa: CASSLTQLNTEAFF
clone_size: .; v_call: TRBV20-1; cdr3_aa: CSARVGAGANVLTF
clone_size: .; v_call: TRBV4-1; cdr3_aa: CASSQETGTYEQYF
clone_size: .; v_call: TRBV12-3/TRBV12-4; cdr3_aa: CASSLSAQGYYGYTF
clone_size: .; v_call: TRBV4-3; cdr3_aa: CASSQDLAGDQPQHF
clone_size: .; v_call: TRBV7-9; cdr3_aa: CASSLGAVANTEAFF
clone_size: few; v_call: TRBV4-1; cdr3_aa: CASSQDERRDTEAFF
clone_size: .; v_call: TRBV7-3; cdr3_aa: CASSFNPGGLYEQYF
clone_size: .; v_call: TRBV7-9; cdr3_aa: CASSPTGVGRETQFF
clone_size: .; v_call: TRBV29-1; cdr3_aa: CSVWTDGETQYF